This T cell receptor (beta chain) was profiled in a study of blood T cell repertoires in COVID-19. Whole-study context: Samples came from the United States, Italy and Spain, spanning acute and convalescent COVID-19. Sample material is recorded as cDNA or gDNA derived from T cells, B-cell-depleted T cells, or PBMCs.

In the authors' workflow: Amplifying reference gene primers gave estimates of nucleated cell counts. Assay: immunoSEQ multiplex PCR; the TCRdb copy retains only in-frame clones and omits some. D and trimming come from the DNA, and the V and J calls and clone size come from that table. The sample consists of over 30,000 clones, less than 90% of them appearing once. The sequenced sample was peripheral blood. This clonotype was obtained from an elderly woman with active or convalescent COVID-19.

CDR3 in DNA: TGCGCCAGCAGCTCCCGTTGGGCTAGCGGGGGGACTAGCACAGATACGCAGTATTTT. Amino acids: CASSSRWASGGTSTDTQYF. The rearrangement joins TRBV4-1 to TRBJ2-3, with 11 bases that match TRBD2. The V segment lost 5 bases and the J segment 0 bases; nucleotides outside the gene matches: 13. The CDR3 totals 19 residues. Germline V gene sequence: CDR1 MGHRA, CDR2 YSYEKL.